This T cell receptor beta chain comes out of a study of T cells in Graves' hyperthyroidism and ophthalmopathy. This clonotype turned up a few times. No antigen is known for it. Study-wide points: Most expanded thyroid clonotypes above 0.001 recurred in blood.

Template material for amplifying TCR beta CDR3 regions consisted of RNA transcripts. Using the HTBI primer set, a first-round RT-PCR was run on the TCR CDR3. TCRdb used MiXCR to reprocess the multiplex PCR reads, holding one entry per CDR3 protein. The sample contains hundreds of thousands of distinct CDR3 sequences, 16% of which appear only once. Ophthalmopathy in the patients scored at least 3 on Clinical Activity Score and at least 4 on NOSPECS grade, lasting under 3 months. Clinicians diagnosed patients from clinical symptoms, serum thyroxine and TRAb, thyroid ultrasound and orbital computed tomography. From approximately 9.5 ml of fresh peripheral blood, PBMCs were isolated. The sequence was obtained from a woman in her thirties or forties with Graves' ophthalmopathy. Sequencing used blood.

In nucleotides, the CDR3 is TGCGCCAGCAGCTTGTTAGCGGGAAACCAAGAGACCCAGTACTTC. Translation gives CASSLLAGNQETQYF. The chain uses TRBV5-1 and TRBJ2-5; 8 nucleotides line up with TRBD2. With 1 base clipped from V and 0 bases from J, the junction kept 2 bases outside the gene matches. The CDR3 sequence is 15 residues long. The germline gives CDR1 SGHRS, CDR2 YFSETQ.